The 8 T cell receptor beta chains reported below all come from one sample, sequenced in a study of blood T cell repertoires in COVID-19. Here immunoSEQ multiplex PCR was the method, and the copy in TCRdb shows in-frame clones only, minus some. This sample carries around 300,000 clones, about four fifths of them seen once, and the ten largest clones take 7.5% to 10%. The sample consisted of peripheral blood. These receptors all come from a woman aged 45-59 years who had recovered from COVID-19.

The V call is TRBV9, the J call TRBJ2-7; tentative D call: TRBD2 (6 bases). The CDR3 is 17 residues long. Trimming took off 3 bases at V and 0 bases at J, with 19 bases between the two ends. Germline-derived CDR1 and CDR2 are SGDLS and YYNGEE. The CDR3 is CASSGPGVGASSYEQYF. CDR3 nucleotides: TGTGCCAGCAGCGGGCCGGGAGTTGGGGCTAGCTCCTACGAGCAGTACTTC. Together with reference TRBV9 and TRBJ2-7, the CDR3 gives the full variable domain: DSGVTQTPKHLITATGQRVTLRCSPRSGDLSVYWYQQSLDQGLQFLIQYYNGEERAKGNILERFSAQQFPDLHSELNLSSLELGDSALYFCASSGPGVGASSYEQYFGPGTRLTVT.

This clone showed up just a few times. The chain carries TRBV4-2 and TRBJ1-6; D is undetermined. The V end was cut by 1 base, the J end by 10 bases, with 14 bases between. This CDR3 has 15 amino acids. Germline V gene data show CDR1 as LGHNA and CDR2 as YNFKEQ. This CDR3 is CASSQVEGVSSPLHF. CDR3 nucleotide sequence: TGTGCCAGCAGCCAAGTCGAGGGAGTAAGCTCACCCCTCCACTTT.

The gene calls are TRBV19 and TRBJ1-5; 7 bases match TRBD1. The CDR3 runs 14 residues. V was pared by 7 bases and J by 2 bases, with 5 bases of the junction left unmatched. Germline CDR1 is LNHDA and CDR2 is SQIVND (reference sequence). The CDR3 region has the DNA TGTGCCAGTACAATAGGGACAGGCAATCAGCCCCAGCATTTT. Protein product: CASTIGTGNQPQHF.

This clone appeared a few times. V gene TRBV6-5 combines with J gene TRBJ2-1; 10 nucleotides align to TRBD2. This CDR3 has 15 residues. Looked up from germline, CDR1 is MNHEY and CDR2 is SVGAGI. V lost 10 bases to trimming and J lost 4 bases; unmatched junction nucleotides: 10. As DNA, the CDR3 is TGTGCCACCCCTTTAGCGGGAGGCACGTACAATGAGCAGTTCTTC. This encodes CATPLAGGTYNEQFF.

This clone was detected only once. The V call is TRBV21-1, the J call TRBJ2-2; the D segment call TRBD2 is taken from the table without a DNA check. TRBV21-1 is designated a pseudogene. The CDR3 loop spans 15 amino acids. The CDR3 sequence: CASTPVGGGHGELFF. The CDR3 region has the DNA TGTGCCAGCACTCCAGTGGGCGGGGGGCACGGGGAGCTGTTTTTT.

The chain carries TRBV5-1 and TRBJ1-4; perhaps TRBD1 as D (5 bases). The germline V gene has CDR1 SGHRS and CDR2 YFSETQ. V lost 2 bases, J lost 6 bases, and 11 bases lay in between. The CDR3 is 14 amino acids. CDR3 DNA: TGCGCCAGCAGCTTTCGGGGGGTGGATGAAAAACTGTTTTTT. Protein sequence: CASSFRGVDEKLFF.

The chain uses TRBV2 and TRBJ2-7; D remains unclear. CDR3 size: 12 residues. V lost 4 bases and J lost 2, with 6 bases in between. Germline V gene sequence: CDR1 SNHLY, CDR2 FYNNEI. The CDR3 here is CASSAEPYEQYF. In nucleotides, the CDR3 is TGTGCCAGCAGTGCGGAGCCCTACGAGCAGTACTTC.

The CDR3 nucleotides are TGTGCCAGCACCGGGACAGGGGGCTCTGGGGCCAACGTCCTGACTTTC. Encoded protein: CASTGTGGSGANVLTF. The rearrangement uses TRBV2 and TRBJ2-6; 11 bases map to TRBD1. Germline CDR1 SNHLY, CDR2 FYNNEI. Trimming at V came to 7 bases and at J to 0 bases, leaving 2 bases not matched to a gene. The CDR3 is 16 residues long.